Listed below are T cell receptor beta chains from one sample, sequenced in a study of post-analysis software for immune sequencing data. TCRdb analysed the PCR reads with MiXCR anew, one entry per CDR3 protein. The sample has about 810,000 distinct CDR3 sequences, approximately 53% seen once; the top ten hold 4.6%. The material sequenced was blood. The receptors come from a girl aged 5-17 years with multiple sclerosis. CDR3s leave out the opening cysteine and the closing phenylalanine or tryptophan.

length	J	V	CDR3
14	TRBJ2-7	TRBV18	ASSDEGRGHSYEQY
14	TRBJ2-3	TRBV28	ASSFAGRLPVDTQY
12	TRBJ1-1	TRBV12-3/TRBV12-4	ASSSDRAIAEAF
16	TRBJ2-1	TRBV29-1	SVGGGGSGPSSYNEQF
12	TRBJ2-7	TRBV5-1	ASSSGLITYEQY
14	TRBJ2-3	TRBV12-3/TRBV12-4	ASSRSRTGGGDTQY
10	TRBJ2-3	TRBV9	ASSSSTDAQY
11	TRBJ2-3	TRBV11-2	ASGGVSTDTQY
12	TRBJ2-6	TRBV28	ASSWAPGANVLT
11	TRBJ2-1	TRBV9	ASTEGGVNEQF
14	TRBJ1-2	TRBV5-1	ASSLALGQGAGADT
11	TRBJ2-1	TRBV25-1	ASSGTGHNEQF
13	TRBJ1-1	TRBV5-1	ASSLGPVLNTEAF
13	TRBJ2-5	TRBV7-9	ASSVIRDTQETQY
13	TRBJ2-2	TRBV20-1	SASPLGGNTGELF
13	TRBJ2-1	TRBV29-1	SVRGLAGEYNEQF
13	TRBJ2-3	TRBV10-3	AISEGDPSTDTQY
13	NA	TRBV4-2	ASSPHRGSVYEQY
9	TRBJ2-1	TRBV29-1	SVAHGNEQF
11	TRBJ1-2	TRBV20-1	SASEPGGYGYT
17	TRBJ2-2	TRBV12-3/TRBV12-4	ASSLSERGLAGRTGELF
15	TRBJ2-3	TRBV5-1	ASNLWPSGKSTDTQY
16	TRBJ2-7	TRBV12-3/TRBV12-4	ASSPRERTGMVSYEQY
14	TRBJ2-7	TRBV7-2	ASSPYTSSSAYEQY
11	TRBJ1-1	TRBV30	ASEPGVNTEAF
11	TRBJ1-4	TRBV20-1	SARSRGVEKLF
11	TRBJ2-7	TRBV6-6	ASSLQTSPSQY
13	TRBJ2-5	TRBV5-1	ASSSGLPPGETQY
11	TRBJ1-2	TRBV5-1	ASSTGRDYGYT
13	TRBJ2-7	TRBV10-1	ASKHLTGRAYEQY
11	TRBJ2-7	TRBV7-9	ASSFTETYEQY